Below, 3 T cell receptor beta chains from the same sample are listed, as sequenced in a study of tumor-infiltrating lymphocytes in localized non-small cell lung cancer listed by TCRdb under 2021. Library preparation employed the immunoSEQ multiplex PCR assay. In TCRdb, the immuneACCESS table is reduced to in-frame sequences with V and J assigned. These tables do not hold every clone; where another copy was compared, an unresolved V gene accounts for under half, and the others remain unexplained. The sample table lists 5,500 to 8,500 clones, approximately 69% of them with a count of one. Together, the top ten hold about 11% of the sample. Sequencing used lung tumor tissue. These receptors were obtained from a human donor with non-small cell lung cancer.

The chain uses TRBV10-1 and TRBJ2-1, with a weak D call TRBD2 (6 bases). The CDR3 extends over 13 amino acids. Germline assignment: CDR1 WNHNN and CDR2 SYGVQD (reference sequence). Trimming pared 0 bases from V and 7 bases from J, leaving 7 bases between. Here the CDR3 reads CASSESGRNEQFF. The CDR3 DNA follows: TGCGCCAGCAGTGAGTCAGGGAGGAATGAGCAGTTCTTC.

This chain joins TRBV5-1 and TRBJ2-3; TRBD2 might be the D (5 bases). With 7 bases removed from V and 6 bases from J, the gap between germline ends came to 6 bases. Germline values: CDR1 SGHRS, CDR2 YFSETQ. This CDR3 is built from 10 residues. CDR3 in DNA: TGCGCCAGCGGGGAGGATACGCAGTATTTT. It codes for CASGEDTQYF.

The CDR3 loop reads CASIPSGAYEQYF. CDR3 DNA: TGTGCCAGCATCCCTAGCGGAGCCTACGAGCAGTACTTC. The J gene is TRBJ2-7, the V gene TRBV6-1; 7 nucleotides agree with TRBD2. CDR1 and CDR2 (germline): MNHNS, SASEGT. V lost 7 bases, J lost 2 bases, and 5 bases stayed unmatched. This CDR3 spans 13 amino acids.